The 10 T cell receptor beta chains in this list originate from one sample, sequenced in a study of T cell responses to AZD1222 COVID-19 vaccine. TCRdb's copy holds only in-frame clones and misses some; the assay was immunoSEQ multiplex PCR. The data contain about 120,000 clones, about 90% of them singletons. Specimen: peripheral blood, collected on day 0 of AZD1222 vaccination. These receptors originate from an adult in good health.

This chain connects TRBV6-5 to TRBJ2-2, with D possibly matching TRBD2 (5 bases). Germline CDR1 MNHEY, CDR2 SVGAGI. The CDR3 totals 15 residues. V lost 6 bases and J lost 2, with 13 bases in between. The CDR3 sequence is CASRRAAANTGELFF. The DNA for the CDR3 is TGTGCCAGCAGGAGGGCTGCAGCTAACACCGGGGAGCTGTTTTTT.

The rearrangement links TRBV9 to TRBJ2-5, with D uncertain. The V end was cut by 0 bases, the J end by 1 base, with 4 bases between. CDR1 is SGDLS and CDR2 is YYNGEE in the germline V gene. There are 13 residues in the CDR3. The CDR3 region has the DNA TGTGCCAGCAGCGTAGCCCCCCAAGAGACCCAGTACTTC. This codes for CASSVAPQETQYF. Supplemented by reference TRBV9 and TRBJ2-5, the full variable domain reads DSGVTQTPKHLITATGQRVTLRCSPRSGDLSVYWYQQSLDQGLQFLIQYYNGEERAKGNILERFSAQQFPDLHSELNLSSLELGDSALYFCASSVAPQETQYFGPGTRLLVL.

The table lists this clone with many counts. V is TRBV29-1 and J is TRBJ1-4; D is undetermined. CDR1 SQVTM and CDR2 ANQGSEA come from the germline V gene. Trimming cost V 6 bases and J 0 bases, with 8 bases left between them. The CDR3 is 13 residues long. The CDR3 DNA follows: TGCAGCGTCTCAATGACAACTAATGAAAAACTGTTTTTT. Its protein product is CSVSMTTNEKLFF.

The chain is built from TRBV7-2 and TRBJ2-5; 9 bases are a match to TRBD2. Germline V gives CDR1 SGHTA, CDR2 FQGNSA. V was pared by 5 bases and J by 4 bases, with 5 bases of the junction left unmatched. This CDR3 comprises 14 residues. Written as DNA, the CDR3 is TGTGCCAGCAGCCAAAATAGCGGGAGAGAGACCCAGTACTTC. Translating it yields CASSQNSGRETQYF.

The CDR3 spells CASSPRQGASYEQYF. In nucleotides, the CDR3 is TGTGCCAGCAGCCCGAGACAGGGGGCCTCCTACGAGCAGTACTTC. The rearrangement joins TRBV5-5 to TRBJ2-7; the match to TRBD1 covers 10 bases. V dropped 4 bases and J dropped 0; count of bases not matched to a gene: 4. Germline V CDR1 and CDR2: SGHKS, YYEKEE (reference sequence). The CDR3 is 15 amino acids.

This clone occurred once. V usage is TRBV7-3 and J usage is TRBJ2-1, with D possibly matching TRBD1 (5 bases). V dropped 3 bases and J dropped 4 bases, with 7 bases sitting between them. From germline, CDR1 is SGHTA and CDR2 FQGTGA. The CDR3 extends over 13 amino acids. The CDR3 nucleotides read TGTGCCAGCAGCTTGACAGATTACAATGAGCAGTTCTTC. Its translation is CASSLTDYNEQFF. The whole variable domain, filled in from reference TRBV7-3 and TRBJ2-1, reads GAGVSQTPSNKVTEKGKYVELRCDPISGHTALYWYRQSLGQGPEFLIYFQGTGAADDSGLPNDRFFAVRPEGSVSTLKIQRTERGDSAVYLCASSLTDYNEQFFGPGTRLTVL.

This clone was observed a single time. J is TRBJ1-2 and V is TRBV4-2, with no clear D. CDR1 is LGHNA, CDR2 YNFKEQ, per germline. Trimming stripped 0 bases from V and 5 bases from J, with 13 bases between. The CDR3 sequence is 15 residues long. In DNA, the CDR3 is TGTGCCAGCAGCCAAGATTTAGTCGTTTCATATGGCTACACCTTC. Translated: CASSQDLVVSYGYTF.

In DNA, the CDR3 is TGTGCCAGCAGCTTACGTCGGGGGGGCTACAATGAGCAGTTCTTC. This encodes CASSLRRGGYNEQFF. V is TRBV7-2 and J is TRBJ2-1; 8 bases are a match to TRBD2. V was pared by 2 bases and J by 3 bases, with 3 bases of the junction left unmatched. CDR3 length equals 15 residues. CDR1 and CDR2 (germline): SGHTA, FQGNSA.

The J gene is TRBJ1-5, the V gene TRBV27, with D possibly matching TRBD1 (6 bases). Between the trimmed V and J ends, which lost 2 bases and 4 bases, there was a span of 12 bases. This CDR3 has 15 residues. Looked up from germline, CDR1 is MNHEY and CDR2 is SMNVEV (reference sequence). CDR3 in amino acids: CASSLTGQNNQPQHF. The DNA for the CDR3 is TGTGCCAGCAGTTTAACGGGACAAAATAATCAGCCCCAGCATTTT.

The genes are TRBV19 and TRBJ2-7; the match to TRBD2 covers 8 bases. In germline, CDR1 is LNHDA, CDR2 SQIVND (reference sequence). The CDR3 totals 16 residues. The V gene end was trimmed by 5 bases and the J gene end by 5 bases; junction bases not matched to a gene: 14. The CDR3: CASSSSSGQAFHEQYF. The CDR3, as DNA: TGTGCCAGTAGTTCCTCTAGCGGGCAGGCATTCCACGAGCAGTACTTC.